Listed below are T cell receptor beta chains from one sample, sequenced in a study of PD-L1 blockade in urothelial cancer. The method was immunoSEQ multiplex PCR; TCRdb's version includes in-frame clones alone and lacks a portion of them. Of more than 90,000 clones detected, 75% to 95% appear once; the ten largest clones hold less than 5%. The source was PBMCs, collected around atezolizumab (anti-PD-L1) treatment. The receptors were sampled from a man between 60 and 75 years old with urothelial cancer. Both conserved end residues are part of each CDR3. A D gene is named only where the DNA matches it firmly. Not every row has a clone size; where given, it reads once, few, many or a size class.

>-|-|TRBJ1-1|TRBV9
TGTGCCAGCAGCGACGTGACAGCAACCATGAACACTGAAGCTTTCTTT
CASSDVTATMNTEAFF
>-|-|TRBJ2-5|TRBV7-3
TGTGCCAGCAGCTCGACGGGGGAGACCCAGTACTTC
CASSSTGETQYF
>-|few|TRBJ1-6|TRBV6-1
TGTGCCAGCACGTCACAGGGAAACTCACCCCTCCACTTT
CASTSQGNSPLHF
>TRBD1|once|TRBJ1-2|TRBV6-6
TGTGCCAGCAGACCCTTAAGACAGGGTGGCTATGGCTACACCTTC
CASRPLRQGGYGYTF
>TRBD2|-|TRBJ2-3|TRBV11-2
TGTGCCAGCAGCCCGGGAGCGACTAGCGGGGGGGCCGGTTCAGATACGCAGTATTTT
CASSPGATSGGAGSDTQYF
>TRBD1|-|TRBJ1-5|TRBV6-1
TGTGCCAGCAGTGTCGGGACAGCTTCTCAGCCCCAGCATTTT
CASSVGTASQPQHF
>TRBD2|-|TRBJ2-1|TRBV11-2
TGTGCCAGCAGCTCAAGAATAGCGGGAGCCGCCTACAATGAGCAGTTCTTC
CASSSRIAGAAYNEQFF
>TRBD1|-|TRBJ1-6|TRBV10-2
TGCGCCAGTAACAGGGGGAATTCACCCCTCCACTTT
CASNRGNSPLHF
>-|-|TRBJ2-3|TRBV2
TGTGCCAGCAGTTCGTTAACTAGCACAGATACGCAGTATTTT
CASSSLTSTDTQYF
>-|-|TRBJ1-5|TRBV19
TGTGCCAGTCGACTACAGGGTTATAGCAATCAGCCCCAGCATTTT
CASRLQGYSNQPQHF
>TRBD2|-|TRBJ2-7|TRBV4-3
TGCGCCAGCAGCCAAGATTCGCGGGAGGGCGAGCAGTACTTC
CASSQDSREGEQYF
>TRBD1|few|TRBJ1-3|TRBV6-5
TGTGCCAGCAGTTCCCCCGGGACAGCTGGAAACACCATATATTTT
CASSSPGTAGNTIYF
>-|-|TRBJ2-7|TRBV9
TGTGCCAGCAGCTCAGGGCCCGAGCAGTACTTC
CASSSGPEQYF
>TRBD1|-|TRBJ2-2|TRBV7-3
TGTGCCAGCAGCTTACTCGGGACAGGGAACACCGGGGAGCTGTTTTTT
CASSLLGTGNTGELFF
>-|-|TRBJ1-2|TRBV19
TGTGCCAGTAGTATCCCGACAGGCTATGGCTACACCTTC
CASSIPTGYGYTF
>TRBD2|-|TRBJ2-1|TRBV9
TGTGCCAGCAGCGTAGTTCGACTAGCAGGTTACAATGAGCAGTTCTTC
CASSVVRLAGYNEQFF
>-|-|TRBJ2-3|TRBV7-3
TGTGCCAGCAGCGTTAGACATACTAGCACAGATACGCAGTATTTT
CASSVRHTSTDTQYF
>-|-|TRBJ2-7|TRBV15
TGTGCCACCAGCAGACCGGGAGCTTCATACGAGCAGTACTTC
CATSRPGASYEQYF
>TRBD1|-|TRBJ1-1|TRBV7-9
TGTGCCAGCAGCTCCTCAGGGGGAGGTAACACTGAAGCTTTCTTT
CASSSSGGGNTEAFF
>-|-|TRBJ2-3|TRBV6-1
TGTGCCAGCAGTGAACAGGGTCCAGATACGCAGTATTTT
CASSEQGPDTQYF
>TRBD1|-|TRBJ2-5|TRBV4-2
TGTGCCAGCAGCCAAGACAGGGGGCGCGGAGAGACCCAGTACTTC
CASSQDRGRGETQYF
>TRBD1|-|TRBJ1-6|TRBV9
TGTGCCAGTGGGGACAGGGACTCACCCCTCCACTTT
CASGDRDSPLHF
>TRBD1|-|TRBJ1-1|TRBV19
TGTGCCAGTAGTTTGGACAGGGGCACTGAAGCTTTCTTT
CASSLDRGTEAFF
>-|-|TRBJ2-1|TRBV5-6
TGTGCCAGCAGCCCCCGCGGCGCCAGGGTCTATGAGCAGTTCTTC
CASSPRGARVYEQFF
>TRBD1|-|TRBJ2-5|TRBV5-1
TGCGCCAGCAGCACAGGACAGGCCCAAGAGACCCAGTACTTC
CASSTGQAQETQYF
>-|-|TRBJ2-3|TRBV2
TGTGCCAGCACCCCGAGACAGACTTCAGATACGCAGTATTTT
CASTPRQTSDTQYF
>TRBD1|-|TRBJ2-6|TRBV11-3
TGTGCCAGCAGCTCGGGACAGGGGAACTCTGGGGCCAACGTCCTGACTTTC
CASSSGQGNSGANVLTF
>-|-|TRBJ2-1|TRBV7-2
TGTGCCAGCAGCTTAGTCTGGCAAGGTGGGACTTACAATGAGCAGTTCTTC
CASSLVWQGGTYNEQFF
>-|-|TRBJ1-1|TRBV27
TGTGCCAGCAGAAAACCAGGGACACGGGTCACTGAAGCTTTCTTT
CASRKPGTRVTEAFF